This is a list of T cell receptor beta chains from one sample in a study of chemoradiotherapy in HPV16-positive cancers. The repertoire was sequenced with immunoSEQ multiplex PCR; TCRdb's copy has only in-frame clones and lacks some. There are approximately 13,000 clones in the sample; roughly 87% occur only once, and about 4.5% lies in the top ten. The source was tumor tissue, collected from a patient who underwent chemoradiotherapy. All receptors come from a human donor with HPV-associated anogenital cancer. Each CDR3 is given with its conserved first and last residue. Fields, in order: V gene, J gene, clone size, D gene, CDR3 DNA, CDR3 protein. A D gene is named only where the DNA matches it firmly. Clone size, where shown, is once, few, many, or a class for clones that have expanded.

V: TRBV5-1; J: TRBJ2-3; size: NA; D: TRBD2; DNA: TGTGCCAGCAGCTTGTTAGCGGGAGGAGATACGCAGTATTTT; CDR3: CASSLLAGGDTQYF
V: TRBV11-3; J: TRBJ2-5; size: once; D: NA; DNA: TGTGCCAGCAGCTTGGGGGAGCCAGAGACCCAGTACTTC; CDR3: CASSLGEPETQYF
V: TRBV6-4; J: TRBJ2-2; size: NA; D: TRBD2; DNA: TGTGCCAGCAGTGACGAGGCTAGCGGGAACACCGGGGAGCTGTTTTTT; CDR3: CASSDEASGNTGELFF
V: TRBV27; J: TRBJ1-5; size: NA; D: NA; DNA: TGTGCCAGCAGTCCCTCTCGCGCTAATCAGCCCCAGCATTTT; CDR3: CASSPSRANQPQHF
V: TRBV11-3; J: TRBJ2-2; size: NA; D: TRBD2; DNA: TGTGCCAGCAGCTCCTCGACTAGCGGGATCCCCGGGGAGCTGTTTTTT; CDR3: CASSSSTSGIPGELFF
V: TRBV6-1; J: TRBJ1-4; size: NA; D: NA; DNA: TGTGCCAGCAGTGAAGCAGAACAGCAGGAAAAACTGTTTTTT; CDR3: CASSEAEQQEKLFF
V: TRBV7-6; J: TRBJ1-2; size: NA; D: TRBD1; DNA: TGTGCCAGCAGCACAGCCCCGGGACAGGGGATTTATGGCTACACCTTC; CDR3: CASSTAPGQGIYGYTF
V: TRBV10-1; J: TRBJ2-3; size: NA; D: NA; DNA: TGCGCCAGCAGTGACGGGAACACAGATACGCAGTATTTT; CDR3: CASSDGNTDTQYF
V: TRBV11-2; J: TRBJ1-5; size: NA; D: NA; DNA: TGTGCCAGCAGCTTAGCGGAAAATCAGCCCCAGCATTTT; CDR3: CASSLAENQPQHF
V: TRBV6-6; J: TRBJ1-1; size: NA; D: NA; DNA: TGTGCCAGCATACGGACATTGAACACTGAAGCTTTCTTT; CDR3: CASIRTLNTEAFF
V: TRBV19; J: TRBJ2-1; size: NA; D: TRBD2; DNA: TGTGCCAGTAGTCTGTATAGCGGGAGTCTATGGAATGAGCAGTTCTTC; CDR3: CASSLYSGSLWNEQFF
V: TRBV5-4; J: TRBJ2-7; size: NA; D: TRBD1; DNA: TGTGCCAGCAGCTCACAGGGGGAGCTCCGCGAGCAGTACTTC; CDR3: CASSSQGELREQYF
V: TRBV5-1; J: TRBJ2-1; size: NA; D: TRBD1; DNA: TGCGCCAGCAGCTTGGAAGGGGACAGTTACAATGAGCAGTTCTTC; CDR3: CASSLEGDSYNEQFF
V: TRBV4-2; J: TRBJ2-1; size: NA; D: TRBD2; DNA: TGTGCCAGCAGCCAAGGACTAGCGGGAGCACGCGAGCAGTTCTTC; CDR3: CASSQGLAGAREQFF
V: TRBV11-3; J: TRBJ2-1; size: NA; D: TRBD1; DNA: TGTGCCAGCAGACCCAGGGACAGGAGCTCCTACAATGAGCAGTTCTTC; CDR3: CASRPRDRSSYNEQFF
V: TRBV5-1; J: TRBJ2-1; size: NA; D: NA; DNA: TGCGCCAGCAGCTTGGATCCTCAAGGGACACCAGAGCAGTTCTTC; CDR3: CASSLDPQGTPEQFF
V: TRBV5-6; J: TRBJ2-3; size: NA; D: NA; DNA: TGTGCCAGCAGCGGGCAGACGGGAGCAGATACGCAGTATTTT; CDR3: CASSGQTGADTQYF
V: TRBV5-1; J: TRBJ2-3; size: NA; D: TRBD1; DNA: TGCGCCAGCAGCTCCCGGGACAGGGGTAGAGATACGCAGTATTTT; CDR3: CASSSRDRGRDTQYF
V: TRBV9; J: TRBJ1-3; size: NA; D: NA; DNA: TGTGCCAGCAGCCTTAGTTGGACGGGAAACACCATATATTTT; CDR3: CASSLSWTGNTIYF
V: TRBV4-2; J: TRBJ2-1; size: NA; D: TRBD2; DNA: TGTGCCAGCAGCCAAGGACTAGCGGGATATGAGCAGTTCTTC; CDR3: CASSQGLAGYEQFF
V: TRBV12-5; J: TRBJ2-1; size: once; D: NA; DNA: TGTGCTAGGACCAGGGGGACTAGCAATGAGCAGTTCTTC; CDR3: CARTRGTSNEQFF
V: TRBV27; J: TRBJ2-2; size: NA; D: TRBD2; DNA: TGTGCCAGCAGTTTCCCGCGGGAGGGCCATCCGGGGGAGCTGTTTTTT; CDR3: CASSFPREGHPGELFF
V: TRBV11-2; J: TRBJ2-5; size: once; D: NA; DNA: TGTGCCAGCAGCTTAGGTAACCAGGAGACCCAGTACTTC; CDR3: CASSLGNQETQYF
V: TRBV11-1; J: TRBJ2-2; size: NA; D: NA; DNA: TGTGCCAGCAGCTTAGGCACTGGCGGGGAGCTGTTTTTT; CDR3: CASSLGTGGELFF
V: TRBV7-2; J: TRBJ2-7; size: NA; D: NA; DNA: TGTGCCAGCAGCTTACGGTCGATTAGTTCCTACGAGCAGTACTTC; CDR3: CASSLRSISSYEQYF
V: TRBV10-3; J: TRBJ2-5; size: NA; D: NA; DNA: TGTGCCATCAGTGTTGGCGGGACGGCCCAGGAGACCCAGTACTTC; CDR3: CAISVGGTAQETQYF
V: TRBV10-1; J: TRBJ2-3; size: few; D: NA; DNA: TGCGCCAGCGGACACGAGCGAGATACGCAGTATTTT; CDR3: CASGHERDTQYF
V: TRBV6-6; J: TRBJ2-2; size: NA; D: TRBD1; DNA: TGTGCCAGCAGTTACACTGACAGGGGGGATGGGGAGCTGTTTTTT; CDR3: CASSYTDRGDGELFF
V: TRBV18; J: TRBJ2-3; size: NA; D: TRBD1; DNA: TGTGCCAGCTCACCGCCGGGAACAGGGGGCGGAGGTACGCAGTATTTT; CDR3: CASSPPGTGGGGTQYF